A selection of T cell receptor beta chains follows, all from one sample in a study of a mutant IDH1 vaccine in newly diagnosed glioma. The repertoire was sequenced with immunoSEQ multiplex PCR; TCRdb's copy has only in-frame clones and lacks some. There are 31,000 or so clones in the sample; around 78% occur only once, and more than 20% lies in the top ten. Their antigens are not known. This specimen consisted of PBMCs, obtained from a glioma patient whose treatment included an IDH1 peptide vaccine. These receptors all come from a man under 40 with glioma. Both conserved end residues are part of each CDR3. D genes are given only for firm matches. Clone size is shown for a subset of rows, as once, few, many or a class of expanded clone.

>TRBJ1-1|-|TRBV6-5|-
CASSFTGLNTEAFF
TGTGCCAGCAGTTTCACAGGGTTGAACACTGAAGCTTTCTTT
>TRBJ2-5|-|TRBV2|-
CASSEVTRGAQYF
TGTGCCAGCAGTGAAGTAACTAGAGGGGCCCAGTACTTC
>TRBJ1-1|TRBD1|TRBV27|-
CASRTGGIVHTEAFF
TGTGCCAGCAGGACAGGGGGAATTGTACACACTGAAGCTTTCTTT
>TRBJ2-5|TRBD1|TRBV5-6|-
CASSGTGEQETQYF
TGTGCCAGCAGCGGGACAGGTGAACAAGAGACCCAGTACTTC
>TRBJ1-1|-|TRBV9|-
CASSVAGVGNTEAFF
TGTGCCAGCAGCGTAGCCGGGGTTGGGAACACTGAAGCTTTCTTT
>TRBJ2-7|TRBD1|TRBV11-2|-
CASSLDTGGYYEQYF
TGTGCCAGCAGCTTAGATACAGGGGGATACTACGAGCAGTACTTC
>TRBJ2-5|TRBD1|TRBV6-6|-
CASSWGTGEQETQYF
TGTGCCAGCAGTTGGGGGACAGGTGAACAAGAGACCCAGTACTTC
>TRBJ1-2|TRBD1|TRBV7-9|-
CASSSGQIYGYTF
TGTGCCAGCAGCTCGGGACAGATCTATGGCTACACCTTC
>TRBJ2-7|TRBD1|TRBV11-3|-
CASSPHGQGEQYF
TGTGCCAGCAGCCCTCATGGACAGGGCGAGCAGTACTTC
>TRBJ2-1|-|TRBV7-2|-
CASSRSAGADNEQFF
TGTGCCAGCAGCCGATCGGCGGGGGCGGACAATGAGCAGTTCTTC
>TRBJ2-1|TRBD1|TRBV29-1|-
CSVEYTGDEQFF
TGCAGCGTTGAATACACAGGGGATGAGCAGTTCTTC
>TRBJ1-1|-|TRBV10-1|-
CASSPQGSGAFF
TGCGCCAGCAGTCCTCAGGGTTCGGGAGCTTTCTTT
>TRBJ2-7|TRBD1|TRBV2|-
CASSDRGYEQYF
TGTGCCAGCAGTGACAGGGGGTACGAGCAGTACTTC
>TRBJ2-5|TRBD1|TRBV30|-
CAWSATPTGGQYF
TGTGCCTGGAGTGCGACACCTACAGGGGGCCAGTACTTC
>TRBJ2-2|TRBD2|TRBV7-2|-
CASSLAFSGGAGELFF
TGTGCCAGCAGCTTAGCGTTTAGCGGGGGGGCCGGGGAGCTGTTTTTT
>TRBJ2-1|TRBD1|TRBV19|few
CASSMTGGWLNEQFF
TGTGCCAGTAGTATGACAGGGGGTTGGCTCAATGAGCAGTTCTTC
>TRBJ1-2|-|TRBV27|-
CASSLNIRTEGYTF
TGTGCCAGCAGTTTGAATATTAGGACCGAGGGCTACACCTTC
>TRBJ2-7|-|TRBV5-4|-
CASSFPSTEQYF
TGTGCCAGCAGCTTTCCTAGCACCGAGCAGTACTTC
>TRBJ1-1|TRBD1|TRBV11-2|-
CASSLLTGGTEAFF
TGTGCCAGCAGCTTGCTCACAGGGGGCACTGAAGCTTTCTTT
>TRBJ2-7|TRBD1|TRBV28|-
CASSLPTGGYEQYF
TGTGCCAGCAGTTTACCCACAGGGGGCTACGAGCAGTACTTC
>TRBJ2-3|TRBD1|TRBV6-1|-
CASSWTGAGDTQYF
TGTGCCAGCAGTTGGACAGGGGCGGGAGATACGCAGTATTTT
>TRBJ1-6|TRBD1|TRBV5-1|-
CASSLVGGGSPLHF
TGCGCCAGCAGCTTGGTAGGGGGCGGTTCACCCCTCCACTTT
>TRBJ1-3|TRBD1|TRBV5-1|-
CASSSGTVSGNTIYF
TGCGCCAGCAGCTCCGGGACAGTCTCTGGAAACACCATATATTTT
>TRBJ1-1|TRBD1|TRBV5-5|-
CASSQGDRGGTEAFF
TGTGCCAGCAGCCAAGGGGACAGGGGAGGTACTGAAGCTTTCTTT
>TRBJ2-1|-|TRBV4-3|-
CASSQEASLHKQFF
TGCGCCAGCAGCCAAGAAGCTAGCTTACATAAGCAGTTCTTC
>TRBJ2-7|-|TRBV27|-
CASSLSGPPFMGEQYF
TGTGCCAGCAGTTTATCAGGCCCACCCTTCATGGGCGAGCAGTACTTC
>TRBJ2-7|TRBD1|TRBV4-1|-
CASSRLPGQGADEQYF
TGCGCCAGCAGCCGTCTCCCGGGACAGGGGGCCGACGAGCAGTACTTC
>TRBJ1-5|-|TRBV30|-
CAWSVKGSQPQHF
TGTGCCTGGAGTGTGAAGGGAAGTCAGCCCCAGCATTTT
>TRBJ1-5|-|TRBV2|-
CASSPIRPGEGNQPQHF
TGTGCCAGCAGTCCAATTCGGCCAGGGGAAGGAAATCAGCCCCAGCATTTT
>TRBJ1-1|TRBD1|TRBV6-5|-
CASSYSDRGEAFF
TGTGCCAGCAGTTACTCGGACAGGGGTGAAGCTTTCTTT
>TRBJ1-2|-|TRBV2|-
CASRPGTYGYTF
TGTGCCAGCAGACCCGGGACCTATGGCTACACCTTC